The entry that follows covers one TCR beta chain sequence. The target of this receptor is not known. No base quality information exists; no much larger clone differs at one position. Each collaborating institution followed its own protocols to collect whole blood in K2EDTA tubes. For TCRbeta analysis, collaborators shipped samples in one of three forms: frozen whole blood, isolated PBMCs, or DNA extracted from either of those sample types. The data derive from a study of blood T cell repertoires in COVID-19 (dated by TCRdb to the early 2020s). Broadly, across the study: Samples covering the acute and convalescent phases of COVID-19 were provided by collaborators in the United States, Italy and Spain. The dataset comprised deeply sampled blood TCRbeta repertoires from subjects exposed to, actively infected with, or recovered from COVID-19. The repertoires were released in a freely available public database intended as a resource for research on the immune response to SARS-CoV-2. The sample metadata nearly always contained a de-identified subject ID, COVID-19 status, age in years and sex. Where available, HLA class I and class II types were taken from metadata supplied by the sample provider and were not determined by assay-based typing. The material from the prospective study consisted of cDNA or gDNA derived from T cells, B-cell-depleted T cells, or PBMCs. Samples came from the ongoing ImmuneRACE study (first 160 participants) plus 1,254 subjects from 6 global collaborators. On the study overall, not on this receptor specifically: How much clinical and demographic metadata was included differed by source and by participant, and the metadata was provided uncurated.

TCRbeta CDR3 regions were amplified from genomic DNA using the immunoSEQ Assay, a bias-controlled multiplex PCR. As for the authors' bioinformatics: The number of nucleated cells in each sample was estimated from the amplification of reference gene primers within the assay. To quantify the absolute abundance of each unique TCRbeta CDR3 rearrangement, sequence reads were collapsed and filtered. Productive Simpson clonality was computed per sample as the square root of Simpson's diversity index over productive rearrangements. TCRdb took over this immuneACCESS table, retaining in-frame rearrangements with V and J assigned. Such tables are incomplete; in checked studies, under half of the missing clones stem from an unresolved V gene, and the remainder is unexplained. D and trimming come from the DNA, and the V and J calls and clone size come from that table. This sample holds about 150,000 clones; approximately 84% were observed only once. The top ten hold roughly 2.3% of the sample.

Cut back by 6 bases and 4 bases, the V and J ends lie 18 bases apart. The germline V gene specifies MDHEN as CDR1 and SYDVKM as CDR2. The CDR3 runs 15 residues from the cysteine to the phenylalanine. Of all the DNA, just the CDR3 is kept, 45 bases in frame from base 1. The chain links TRBV28 with TRBJ1-2; tentative D gene TRBD1, with 5 bases matching. This receptor was obtained from a man aged 65-85 years with acute or convalescent COVID-19. The sequencing sample was made of peripheral blood. The sequence in DNA is TGTGCCAGCAGCTCGACCGCGGGGGTAACCTATGGCTACACCTTC. Translated, it reads CASSSTAGVTYGYTF.